Each of the 17 T cell receptor beta chains below was sequenced from the same sample in a study of vaccination and CD4 T cells after COVID-19. MiXCR was run by TCRdb on the PCR reads, yielding one entry per CDR3 protein. The sample carries approximately 20,000 distinct CDR3 sequences, around 50% recorded once. Sequenced here: CD4+ T cells from blood, sampled before SARS-CoV-2 vaccination. The origin of the receptors is a human donor who had recovered from COVID-19.

The table lists this clonotype with a few counts. CDR3 region: CSARFLAGGSRGNTGELFF. The CDR3 nucleotides are TGCAGTGCTAGGTTCCTAGCGGGAGGATCCAGGGGGAACACCGGGGAGCTGTTTTTT. The V and J genes are TRBV20-1 and TRBJ2-2, with TRBD2 identical over 11 bases. The V and J ends lost 3 bases and 1 base, in that order; junction bases with no gene match: 13. The CDR3 extends over 19 amino acids. The germline V gene encodes CDR1 DFQATT and CDR2 SNEGSKA (reference sequence).

The gene calls are TRBV27 and TRBJ2-7; D is tentatively TRBD1 or TRBD2 (5 bases each). The CDR3 covers 15 residues. The V end lost 2 bases, the J end lost 3 bases, and 14 bases lay between the germline ends. Per germline, CDR1 MNHEY and CDR2 SMNVEV (reference sequence). For the CDR3, the DNA is TGTGCCAGCAGTTTAAAAGCGGACATGTTCTACGAGCAGTACTTC. It translates to CASSLKADMFYEQYF.

A few counts support this clonotype. The chain links TRBV7-6 to TRBJ2-2; D is unresolved. CDR1 and CDR2 from the germline V gene are SGHVS and FNYEAQ. The CDR3 consists of 13 residues. The V gene lost 5 bases and the J gene lost 2 bases, with 6 bases spanning the gap. The CDR3 protein is CASSPGNTGELFF. The CDR3 coding sequence is TGTGCCAGCAGCCCCGGAAACACCGGGGAGCTGTTTTTT.

This chain connects TRBV19 to TRBJ1-2, with a tentative D call TRBD1 (5 bases). The CDR3 consists of 12 residues. Germline V gene lookup returns CDR1 LNHDA and CDR2 SQIVND (reference sequence). The ends were cut back, 5 bases at V and 4 bases at J, with 8 bases in the middle. The CDR3 DNA reads TGTGCCAGTAGTCCGGGGACCTATGGCTACACCTTC. Its protein is CASSPGTYGYTF.

V and J are TRBV2 and TRBJ2-3; 12 bases match TRBD2. The CDR3 totals 17 residues. J was trimmed by 4 bases and V by 1 base; bases with no gene match: 6. The germline V gene has CDR1 SNHLY and CDR2 FYNNEI. The chain's CDR3 is CASSEEWASGRADTQYF. CDR3 DNA: TGTGCCAGCAGTGAAGAGTGGGCTAGCGGGAGGGCAGATACGCAGTATTTT. Full variable domain (remainder filled in from reference TRBV2 and TRBJ2-3): EPEVTQTPSHQVTQMGQEVILRCVPISNHLYFYWYRQILGQKVEFLVSFYNNEISEKSEIFDDQFSVERPDGSNFTLKIRSTKLEDSAMYFCASSEEWASGRADTQYFGPGTRLTVL.

This rearrangement joins TRBV11-2 to TRBJ2-3; TRBD2 aligns across 8 bases. CDR1 is SGHAT and CDR2 is FQNNGV in the germline V gene. With 5 bases clipped from V and 0 bases from J, the junction kept 13 bases outside the gene matches. This CDR3 has 18 residues. The CDR3 DNA follows: TGTGCCAGCAGCACATCCTCAACTAGCGGTTCTAGCACAGATACGCAGTATTTT. Its translation is CASSTSSTSGSSTDTQYF.

The sample holds a few counts of this clonotype. CDR3 nucleotide sequence: TGTGCCAGCAGCTTAGCGTACCAAGAGACCCAGTACTTC. It translates to CASSLAYQETQYF. V usage is TRBV7-2 and J usage is TRBJ2-5, with D hard to call. The CDR3 has 13 amino acids. Germline V gene data show CDR1 as SGHTA and CDR2 as FQGNSA. V shed 0 bases and J shed 0 bases, with 2 bases lying between them.

This clonotype was recorded a few times. This chain joins TRBV6-2 or TRBV6-3 and TRBJ2-7, with D maybe TRBD1 (6 bases). V lost 6 bases and J lost 1, with 16 bases in between. Germline-derived CDR1 and CDR2 are MNHEY and SVGEGT. CDR3 length: 15 residues. The CDR3, as DNA: TGTGCCAGCAGGCGCTGGACAGCCCAATCCTACGAGCAGTACTTC. Protein sequence: CASRRWTAQSYEQYF.

This chain links TRBV20-1 with TRBJ1-1; D might be TRBD1 (6 bases). This CDR3 region has 15 residues. Germline V CDR1 and CDR2: DFQATT, SNEGSKA (reference sequence). V was pared by 3 bases and J by 0 bases, with 14 bases between. For the CDR3, the DNA is TGCAGTGCTAGGTACCCGACAGGTTTGAACACTGAAGCTTTCTTT. This translates into CSARYPTGLNTEAFF.

The CDR3 sequence: CASSLRLAGLNEQFF. The CDR3 bases are TGTGCCAGCAGCTTAAGACTAGCGGGACTTAATGAGCAGTTCTTC. The rearrangement uses TRBV7-8 and TRBJ2-1; 11 bases match TRBD2. The CDR3 consists of 15 residues. J lost 7 bases, V lost 2 bases, and 4 bases had no gene match. Looked up from germline, CDR1 is SGHVS and CDR2 is FQNEAQ.

V gene TRBV7-9 combines with J gene TRBJ2-3; the D is unclear. The CDR3 is 15 amino acids. Germline lookup yields CDR1 SEHNR and CDR2 FQNEAQ (reference sequence). The V end was cut by 1 base, the J end by 0 bases, with 8 bases between. CDR3 bases: TGTGCCAGCAGCTTAGTTAGGTCTAGCACAGATACGCAGTATTTT. This encodes CASSLVRSSTDTQYF.

The V call is TRBV20-1, the J call TRBJ2-5; D is perhaps TRBD2 (6 bases). The V end was cut by 1 base, the J end by 3 bases, with 15 bases between. This CDR3 comprises 15 residues. Germline CDR1 reads DFQATT; CDR2 reads SNEGSKA (reference sequence). The chain's CDR3 is CSARGPFSGKETQYF. CDR3 sequence (DNA): TGCAGTGCTAGAGGTCCCTTTAGCGGAAAAGAGACCCAGTACTTC.

The gene calls are TRBV6-1 and TRBJ2-6, with D tentatively TRBD2 (5 bases). This CDR3 is built from 15 residues. The V end was cut by 6 bases, the J end by 0 bases, with 9 bases between. Germline loops: CDR1 MNHNS, CDR2 SASEGT. CDR3 coding DNA: TGTGCCAGCAGAATGGCGGGCTCTGGGGCCAACGTCCTGACTTTC. Amino acids: CASRMAGSGANVLTF.

The gene calls are TRBV6-1 and TRBJ1-2; D is undetermined. Germline CDR1 reads MNHNS; CDR2 reads SASEGT. The CDR3 sequence is 13 residues long. V was trimmed by 6 bases and J by 3 bases, leaving 11 bases between them. The CDR3 spells CASRLTSDYGYTF. The DNA for the CDR3 is TGTGCCAGCAGATTGACATCGGACTATGGCTACACCTTC.

The chain combines TRBV20-1 with TRBJ2-1; 11 bases are a match to TRBD2. CDR3 length: 14 residues. CDR1 is DFQATT and CDR2 is SNEGSKA in the germline V gene (reference sequence). V lost 6 bases to trimming and J lost 7 bases; unmatched junction nucleotides: 8. CDR3 protein: CSASLAGGRNEQFF. The CDR3 region has the DNA TGCAGTGCCAGTCTAGCGGGAGGTCGGAATGAGCAGTTCTTC.

This clonotype was counted only a few times. The chain has TRBV6-1 and TRBJ1-6; 7 bases line up with TRBD1. The CDR3 consists of 16 residues. V gave up 4 bases and J gave up 9 bases; unmatched junction bases: 12. Germline CDR1 reads MNHNS; CDR2 reads SASEGT. The CDR3 here is CASSVDRALMGSPLHF. The CDR3 DNA reads as TGTGCCAGCAGTGTCGACAGGGCCCTCATGGGTTCACCCCTCCACTTT.

The rearrangement uses TRBV15 and TRBJ2-1; TRBD2 aligns across 7 bases. Germline V gene lookup returns CDR1 LNHNV and CDR2 YYDKDF (reference sequence). V shed 3 bases, J shed 2 bases, and the junction held 1 base outside the gene matches. The CDR3 extends over 14 amino acids. For the CDR3, the DNA is TGTGCCACCAGCAGTAGCGGGCCCTACAATGAGCAGTTCTTC. Translated: CATSSSGPYNEQFF. Full variable domain (missing parts from reference TRBV15 and TRBJ2-1): DAMVIQNPRYQVTQFGKPVTLSCSQTLNHNVMYWYQQKSSQAPKLLFHYYDKDFNNEADTPDNFQSRRPNTSFCFLDIRSPGLGDTAMYLCATSSSGPYNEQFFGPGTRLTVL.